This T cell receptor (beta chain) stems from a study of blood T cell repertoires in COVID-19. As for the study in general: Nucleic acid was either cDNA or gDNA, and it came from T cells, B-cell-depleted T cells, or PBMCs.

V shed 0 bases, J shed 1 base, and the junction held 2 bases outside the gene matches. The CDR3 runs to 16 residues. Germline V gene lookup returns CDR1 KGHSH and CDR2 LQKENI. Authors' processing steps: From reference gene primer amplification, estimates of nucleated cell counts were derived. Only in-frame clones appear in the TCRdb table, and some are missing; sequencing was by immunoSEQ multiplex PCR. V, J and clone size are those of that table, while D and trimming were read from the DNA. The data show 200,000 or so clones, 70% to 85% seen once. The V gene is TRBV18, the J gene TRBJ2-2; 7 bases are a match to TRBD1. The origin of this receptor is a man in his forties or fifties who had recovered from COVID-19. Sequenced sample: peripheral blood. The CDR3 nucleotides are TGTGCCAGCTCACCACCACAGGGGAGGAACACCGGGGAGCTGTTTTTT. It translates to CASSPPQGRNTGELFF. Combining the CDR3 with reference TRBV18 and TRBJ2-2 gives the whole variable domain NAGVMQNPRHLVRRRGQEARLRCSPMKGHSHVYWYRQLPEEGLKFMVYLQKENIIDESGMPKERFSAEFPKEGPSILRIQQVVRGDSAAYFCASSPPQGRNTGELFFGEGSRLTVL.